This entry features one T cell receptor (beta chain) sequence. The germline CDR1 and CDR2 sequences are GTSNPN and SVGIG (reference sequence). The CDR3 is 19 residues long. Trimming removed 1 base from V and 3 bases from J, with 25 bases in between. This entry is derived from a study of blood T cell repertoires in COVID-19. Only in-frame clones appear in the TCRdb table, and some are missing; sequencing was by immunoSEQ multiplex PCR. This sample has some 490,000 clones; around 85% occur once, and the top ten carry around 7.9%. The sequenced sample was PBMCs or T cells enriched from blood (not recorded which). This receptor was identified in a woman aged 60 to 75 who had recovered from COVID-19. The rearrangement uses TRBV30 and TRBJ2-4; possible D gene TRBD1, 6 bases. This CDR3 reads CAWSDQVTGLGSIKNIQYF. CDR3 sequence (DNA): TGTGCCTGGAGTGACCAGGTTACAGGGCTAGGATCTATCAAAAACATTCAGTACTTC. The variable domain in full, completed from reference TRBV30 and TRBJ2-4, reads SQTIHQWPATLVQPVGSPLSLECTVEGTSNPNLYWYRQAAGRGLQLLFYSVGIGQISSEVPQNLSASRPQDRQFILSSKKLLLSDSGFYLCAWSDQVTGLGSIKNIQYFGAGTRLSVL.